This T cell receptor (beta chain) appears in the sequencing data of a study of radiation and T cells in renal cell carcinoma. Study overall: Nephrectomy followed 15 Gy stereotactic body radiation by 4 weeks.

Trimming removed 4 bases from V and 6 bases from J; junction bases left unmatched: 3. Looked up from germline, CDR1 is SGHTA and CDR2 is FQGNSA. The CDR3 loop spans 14 amino acids. General study points: Top tumor clonotypes rose in blood 2 weeks post-radiation, then contracted.

Assay: immunoSEQ multiplex PCR; the TCRdb copy retains only in-frame clones and omits some. The data show some 72,000 clones, roughly 87% seen once. Sample time point: blood 2 weeks post-SBRT. As for treatment: 15 Gy SBRT to primary tumor, nephrectomy 4 weeks later. Comment on this clone: Its antigen remains unidentified.

Sequenced material: blood, taken from a patient whose treatment included radiotherapy and nephrectomy. The chain uses TRBV7-2 and TRBJ2-1, with 10 nucleotides matching TRBD1. This TCR derives from a man aged 55 to 69 with renal cell carcinoma. CDR3: CASSSWTGGNEQFF. The CDR3 DNA follows: TGTGCCAGCAGCTCCTGGACAGGGGGCAATGAGCAGTTCTTC.